Included here is one T cell receptor beta chain sequence, with context. The antigen it binds to is not known. No base-level quality is on record; no much larger clone is a single base apart. CDR1 DFQATT and CDR2 SNEGSKA were looked up in the germline V gene (reference sequence). The CDR3, from cysteine to phenylalanine, totals 13 residues. Here the CDR3 DNA is all that survives: 39 bases in frame from base 1. V and J are truncated by 0 bases and 1 base respectively, leaving an intervening sequence of 6 bases. These data are taken from a study of response to subunit inactivated influenza vaccine (dated by TCRdb to 2017 to 2018). With regard to the full study: To follow how T cells responded to a trivalent subunit inactivated influenza vaccine, the researchers relied on deep quantitative profiling of the T cell receptor repertoire.

Library preparation was by RT-PCR. Sequencing used an Illumina HiSeq 2500. In-frame beta chains were kept once TCRdb had trimmed the public reads at Q25 with fastp and called clones with MiXCR. All rows with the same CDR3 protein become a single entry with the most common DNA and genes. This sample comprises approximately 680,000 distinct CDR3 sequences, approximately 14% of them detected only once. Jointly, the top ten make up 11% of the sample. Broad study findings and their caveats: The authors suggested that each seasonal influenza vaccination may recruit only a limited number of new T cells.

The rearranged segments are TRBV20-1 and TRBJ1-1, with the D gene too uncertain to name. The clonotype originates from a man aged 50 to 60 who received an inactivated influenza vaccine. Donor details come from another sample of the same person, matched by shared clones. The sample consisted of PBMCs from blood, taken about 12 days after vaccination. The CDR3 reads as follows: CSAREVGNTEAFF. The bases read TGCAGTGCTAGAGAGGTGGGGAACACTGAAGCTTTCTTT.